This T cell receptor beta chain was captured by sequencing in a study of T cell clones after liver transplantation. At the level of the study: Liver transplant recipients had immunosuppression withdrawal attempted within 2 years. Patients counted as tolerant after at least one year off all immunosuppression, enzymes not exceeding twice normal.

Generated by immunoSEQ multiplex PCR, the TCRdb table keeps only in-frame clones and is missing some. The data show 70,000 to 95,000 clones, around four fifths seen once. Per the germline V gene, CDR1 is MNHEY and CDR2 is SMNVEV (reference sequence). The CDR3 is 14 residues long. Trimming left V 3 bases short and J 4 bases short, with 11 bases between. Turning to this clone: What it binds is unknown.

Overall study results and limits: Compared with third party-reactive sequences, donor-reactive ones declined more, independent of withdrawal success.

The sample was CD4+ T cells from blood, taken at the 22-month timepoint. The receptor comes from a human patient who received a liver transplant. Some T cells may arise from the graft donor. V gene TRBV27 combines with J gene TRBJ2-3; D could derive from TRBD1 or TRBD2 (5 bases each). The CDR3 DNA reads TGTGCCAGCAGTTTCGCCGGGACCCCAGATACGCAGTATTTT. Amino acid sequence: CASSFAGTPDTQYF.